What follows are 26 T cell receptor beta chains derived from one specimen sequenced in a study of CD8+CD57+ T cells in acquired aplastic anemia. The patients chosen for sequencing had shown expansion of CD8+CD57+ cells (detected by flow cytometry). Profiling of TCR beta VDJ combinations and CDR3 sequences used genomic DNA as template. Via MiXCR, TCRdb re-called the reads, giving one row per CDR3 protein. Among about 250,000 distinct CDR3 sequences listed, approximately 45% were seen once. Sample: sorted CD4+, CD8+, or CD8+CD57+ T cells (not recorded which) from PBMCs. The source is a human donor with aplastic anemia.

This chain uses TRBV18 with TRBJ1-5; D is unclear. CDR1 is KGHSH and CDR2 is LQKENI in the germline V gene. The CDR3 loop spans 18 amino acids. Trimming pared 2 bases from V and 1 base from J, leaving 18 bases between. CDR3 amino acids: CASSPAPFLFLSNQPQHF. The CDR3, as DNA: TGTGCCAGCTCACCAGCACCTTTCCTCTTCTTAAGCAATCAGCCCCAGCATTTT.

This clonotype was detected ten times or more. The genes are TRBV29-1 and TRBJ2-7; D unresolved. With 6 bases removed from V and 2 bases from J, the gap between germline ends came to 5 bases. Germline assignment: CDR1 SQVTM and CDR2 ANQGSEA. CDR3 length: 10 residues. The CDR3 loop is CSVRTYEQYF. CDR3 nucleotide sequence: TGCAGCGTAAGAACCTACGAGCAGTACTTC.

As for this clonotype: A much bigger clone sits one base away, suggesting this may be a read error. The chain employs TRBV7-9 and TRBJ2-1; tentatively, D is TRBD2 (5 bases). From germline, CDR1 is SEHNR and CDR2 FQNEAQ (reference sequence). CDR3 length: 14 amino acids. The chain's CDR3 is CAGSLAHRLYEQFF. The CDR3 coding sequence is TGTGCCGGCAGCTTAGCGCATCGTTTATATGAGCAGTTCTTC.

The chain links TRBV29-1 to TRBJ2-1; TRBD2 matches 11 bases. Germline values: CDR1 SQVTM, CDR2 ANQGSEA. Unmatched junction bases numbered 9, after V lost 6 bases and J lost 5 bases. There are 15 residues in the CDR3. The CDR3 sequence: CSVHFRGLADNEQFF. As DNA, the CDR3 is TGCAGCGTGCACTTTAGGGGACTAGCGGACAATGAGCAGTTCTTC.

V gene TRBV29-1 combines with J gene TRBJ1-2; a weak D match, TRBD1 (5 bases). The ends were cut back, 7 bases at V and 8 bases at J, with 11 bases in the middle. Germline V CDR1 and CDR2: SQVTM, ANQGSEA. The CDR3 runs to 10 residues. Written as DNA, the CDR3 is TGCAGCGCCAGAGGGGCCGGCTACACCTTC. Translating gives CSARGAGYTF.

The genes are TRBV29-1 and TRBJ1-1; possible D gene TRBD1, 6 bases. With 4 bases removed from V and 0 bases from J, the gap between germline ends came to 21 bases. The CDR3 has 17 amino acids. The germline gives CDR1 SQVTM, CDR2 ANQGSEA. CDR3 amino acids: CSVVGVGGPELNTEAFF. CDR3 nucleotides: TGCAGCGTTGTTGGGGTCGGGGGGCCAGAATTGAACACTGAAGCTTTCTTT.

The sample holds a few counts of this clonotype. V usage is TRBV24-1 and J usage is TRBJ2-2; 16 bases match TRBD2. This CDR3 contains 18 residues. CDR1 is KGHDR, CDR2 SFDVKD, per germline. V was clipped by 5 bases and J by 3 bases; unmatched bases: 5. The CDR3, as DNA: TGTGCCACCAGTGGAAGGGGGACTAGCGGGAGGGACACCGGGGAGCTGTTTTTT. Its protein is CATSGRGTSGRDTGELFF.

This clonotype showed up just a few times. A read error may be the cause here, since a much bigger clone is one base away. The rearrangement uses TRBV20-1 and TRBJ2-7; 8 bases map to TRBD1. This CDR3 is built from 14 residues. Looked up from germline, CDR1 is DFQATT and CDR2 is SNEGSKA (reference sequence). Unmatched junction bases numbered 7, after V lost 6 bases and J lost 0 bases. The CDR3 sequence: CSAGGQASSYEQYF. The CDR3 DNA reads as TGCAGTGCCGGGGGACAGGCTAGCTCCTACGAGCAGTACTTC.

The chain is built from TRBV5-1 and TRBJ2-7; 9 bases map to TRBD1. This CDR3 is built from 15 residues. Germline lookup yields CDR1 SGHRS and CDR2 YFSETQ. V gave up 4 bases and J gave up 4 bases; unmatched junction bases: 9. In DNA form, the CDR3 reads TGCGCCAGCAGCCTGGATTATGGACAGGGGTACGAGCAGTACTTC. Translation: CASSLDYGQGYEQYF.

The rearrangement links TRBV25-1 to TRBJ1-1; 7 bases align to TRBD1. This CDR3 is built from 14 residues. V shed 5 bases, J shed 4 bases, and the junction held 7 bases outside the gene matches. The germline V gene encodes CDR1 MGHDK and CDR2 SYGVNS. CDR3 amino acids: CASSTQGGGTEAFF. CDR3 DNA: TGTGCCAGCAGTACTCAGGGGGGAGGCACTGAAGCTTTCTTT.

This clonotype was seen repeatedly, ten times or more. The chain employs TRBV29-1 and TRBJ1-2, with 7 bases that match TRBD1. Per germline, CDR1 SQVTM and CDR2 ANQGSEA. J lost 6 bases, V lost 3 bases, and 7 bases had no gene match. The CDR3 length is 13 residues. CDR3 in amino acids: CSVERQGVHGYTF. In nucleotides, the CDR3 is TGCAGCGTTGAGAGGCAGGGGGTACATGGCTACACCTTC.

This clonotype has a single count. The chain carries TRBV15 and TRBJ1-6; D is perhaps TRBD1 (5 bases). The V gene lost 3 bases and the J gene lost 7 bases, with 10 bases spanning the gap. CDR3 size: 14 residues. Germline V gene data show CDR1 as LNHNV and CDR2 as YYDKDF (reference sequence). The CDR3 DNA is TGTGCCACCAGCAGTCCAGGGAACAATTCACCCCTCCACTTT. Its translation is CATSSPGNNSPLHF.

There are many counts of this clonotype. The chain has TRBV9 and TRBJ2-1; 8 bases are a match to TRBD2. Germline V gene sequence: CDR1 SGDLS, CDR2 YYNGEE. The CDR3 contains 16 residues. V gave up 0 bases and J gave up 3 bases; unmatched junction bases: 5. CDR3 nucleotide sequence: TGTGCCAGCAGCGTAGAGGGAGCGGGAGTCTACAATGAGCAGTTCTTC. It codes for CASSVEGAGVYNEQFF.

In the case of this clonotype: One junction end disagrees with the germline gene, perhaps due to a read error. This rearrangement joins TRBV5-8 to TRBJ2-5; tentatively, D is TRBD1 or TRBD2 (5 bases each). The CDR3 length is 14 residues. Germline CDR1 is SGHTS and CDR2 is YDEGEE. The CDR3 region has the DNA TGCGCCAGCAGCTTGGCAGGGACCGAAGAGACCCAGTACTTC. Translation: CASSLAGTEETQYF. Looking up the rest from reference TRBV5-8 and TRBJ2-5 gives the full variable domain: EAGVTQSPTHLIKTRGQQATLRCSPISGHTSVYWYQQALGLGLQFLLWYDEGEERNRGNFPPRFSGRQFPNYSSELNVNALELEDSALYLCASSLAGTEETQYFGPGTRLLVL.

The V call is TRBV7-6, the J call TRBJ2-3; perhaps TRBD1 as D (5 bases). V was cut by 0 bases and J by 2 bases, with 9 bases left in between. In germline, CDR1 is SGHVS, CDR2 FNYEAQ. The CDR3 runs to 15 residues. This CDR3 reads CASSLAAGNTDTQYF. The CDR3 DNA reads TGTGCCAGCAGCTTAGCGGCAGGGAACACAGATACGCAGTATTTT.

The rearrangement joins TRBV5-1 to TRBJ2-7; D may be TRBD1 (7 bases). CDR1 is SGHRS, CDR2 YFSETQ, per germline. Trimming removed 2 bases at V and 4 bases at J, with 28 bases between. The CDR3 contains 19 residues. The CDR3 DNA reads as TGCGCCAGCAGCTTACCGGGACAGCGACTAGTAAAGAGCGTGTACGAGCAGTACTTC. Its translation: CASSLPGQRLVKSVYEQYF.

In this sample, this clonotype turned up many times. The chain couples TRBV14 to TRBJ2-7; D may be TRBD1 (6 bases). The CDR3 runs to 17 residues. V was shortened by 1 base and J by 1 base, with 17 bases between the two germline ends. Looked up from germline, CDR1 is SGHDN and CDR2 is FVKESK. Here the CDR3 DNA reads TGTGCCAGCAGCCAAGTCTGGACAGCTAGCCTTTCCTACGAGCAGTACTTC. Its translation: CASSQVWTASLSYEQYF.

The gene calls are TRBV19 and TRBJ2-7; a weak D match, TRBD1 (6 bases). From germline, CDR1 is LNHDA and CDR2 SQIVND (reference sequence). CDR3 length: 12 residues. The CDR3 DNA reads as TGTGCTAGAGGGAAGGGGGACCTCGAGCAGTACTTC. It is translated as CARGKGDLEQYF. The full variable domain, completed using reference TRBV19 and TRBJ2-7, is DGGITQSPKYLFRKEGQNVTLSCEQNLNHDAMYWYRQDPGQGLRLIYYSQIVNDFQKGDIAEGYSVSREKKESFPLTVTSAQKNPTAFYLCARGKGDLEQYFGPGTRLTVT.

This clonotype was detected a few times. The gene calls are TRBV7-6 and TRBJ2-5; 14 nucleotides line up with TRBD2. Germline V gives CDR1 SGHVS, CDR2 FNYEAQ. Germline trimming cut 5 bases from V and 5 bases from J; bases unmatched to any gene: 7. The CDR3 is 16 amino acids. Written as DNA, the CDR3 is TGTGCCAGCAGCCCAGGACTAGCGGGGGGCTGGGAGACCCAGTACTTC. Protein sequence: CASSPGLAGGWETQYF.

This rearrangement joins TRBV7-9 to TRBJ2-3, with 8 bases matching TRBD1. Losses at the gene ends were 5 bases for V and 1 base for J; bases not matched to a gene: 8. The CDR3 runs 16 residues. Per germline, CDR1 SEHNR and CDR2 FQNEAQ (reference sequence). CDR3 coding DNA: TGTGCCAGCAGCCACATCGGGGGACAGGGCACAGATACGCAGTATTTT. Protein: CASSHIGGQGTDTQYF.

The chain employs TRBV20-1 and TRBJ2-7; TRBD1 matches 8 bases. The V gene's germline CDR1 is DFQATT and CDR2 SNEGSKA (reference sequence). The CDR3 totals 16 residues. The J segment lost 0 bases and the V segment lost 6 bases, leaving 13 bases of the junction unmatched. CDR3 region: CSASSLDRGGSYEQYF. The CDR3 DNA reads TGCAGTGCCAGCAGTTTAGACAGGGGAGGCTCCTACGAGCAGTACTTC.

A word on this clonotype: A single base separates this from a much larger clone, so it may be a read error. This chain uses TRBV7-8 with TRBJ2-1, with TRBD2 as a possible D gene (6 bases). V shed 5 bases and J shed 12 bases, with 20 bases lying between them. The germline gives CDR1 SGHVS, CDR2 FQNEAQ. The CDR3 is 14 amino acids. CDR3 nucleotides: TGTGCCAGCAGCCGACGGCGTCTGGGGGGTGGGCAGTTCTTC. Its translation is CASSRRRLGGGQFF.

In regard to this clonotype: Just one base apart from a much larger clone, this may be a read error. The chain joins TRBV13 to TRBJ2-7; 10 bases align to TRBD2. Germline V gene lookup returns CDR1 PRHDT and CDR2 FYEKMQ (reference sequence). CDR3 length: 15 amino acids. The CDR3 DNA reads TGTGCCAGCAGCTATGCTAGCGGGAGTATTTACGGGCAGTACTTC. As protein: CASSYASGSIYGQYF. The full variable domain, completed using reference TRBV13 and TRBJ2-7, is AAGVIQSPRHLIKEKRETATLKCYPIPRHDTVYWYQQGPGQDPQFLISFYEKMQSDKGSIPDRFSAQQFSDYHSELNMSSLELGDSALYFCASSYASGSIYGQYFGPGTRLTVT.

This sequence joins TRBV20-1 and TRBJ2-2, with D perhaps TRBD1 (6 bases). The V and J ends lost 3 bases and 4 bases respectively, with 6 bases between them. This CDR3 spans 12 amino acids. Looked up from germline, CDR1 is DFQATT and CDR2 is SNEGSKA (reference sequence). Written as DNA, the CDR3 is TGCAGTGCTAGCAGGGGCACCGGGGAGCTGTTTTTT. Translating gives CSASRGTGELFF.

With respect to this clonotype: A much larger clone differs by one base, so this may be a read error. V is TRBV6-2 or TRBV6-3 and J is TRBJ2-7; no reliable D call. With 11 bases removed from V and 4 bases from J, the gap between germline ends came to 18 bases. This CDR3 is built from 13 residues. Per the germline V gene, CDR1 is MNHEY and CDR2 is SVGEGT. The CDR3 sequence: CAARLRVGYEQYF. The CDR3 coding sequence is TGTGCCGCAAGGTTACGGGTTGGGTACGAGCAGTACTTC.

This clonotype was counted between two and nine times. The chain carries TRBV10-3 and TRBJ1-2; tentatively, D is TRBD1 (6 bases). This CDR3 has 13 residues. Germline V gene sequence: CDR1 ENHRY, CDR2 SYGVKD. V was clipped by 10 bases and J by 5 bases, with 17 bases between them. The CDR3 protein is CATSSKGGYGYTF. The CDR3 DNA follows: TGTGCCACATCCTCTAAGGGGGGATATGGCTACACCTTC.